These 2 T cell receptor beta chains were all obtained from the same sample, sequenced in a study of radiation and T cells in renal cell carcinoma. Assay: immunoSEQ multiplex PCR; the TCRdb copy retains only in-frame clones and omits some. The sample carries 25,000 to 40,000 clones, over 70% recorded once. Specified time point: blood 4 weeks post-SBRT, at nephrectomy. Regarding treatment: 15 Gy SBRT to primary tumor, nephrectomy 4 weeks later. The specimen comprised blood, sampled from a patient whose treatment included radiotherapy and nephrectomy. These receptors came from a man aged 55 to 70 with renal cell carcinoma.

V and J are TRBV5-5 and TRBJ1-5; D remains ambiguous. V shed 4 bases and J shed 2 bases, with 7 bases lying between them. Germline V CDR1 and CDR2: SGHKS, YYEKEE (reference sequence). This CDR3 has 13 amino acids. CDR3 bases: TGTGCCAGCAGCCCCGACCGCAATCAGCCCCAGCATTTT. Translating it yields CASSPDRNQPQHF.

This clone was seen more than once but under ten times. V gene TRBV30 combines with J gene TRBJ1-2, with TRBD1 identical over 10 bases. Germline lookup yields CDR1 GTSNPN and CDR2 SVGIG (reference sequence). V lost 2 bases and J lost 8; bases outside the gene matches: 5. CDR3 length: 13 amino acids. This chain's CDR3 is CAWSRQGARGYTF. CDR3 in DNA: TGTGCCTGGAGTCGACAGGGGGCAAGGGGCTACACCTTC.